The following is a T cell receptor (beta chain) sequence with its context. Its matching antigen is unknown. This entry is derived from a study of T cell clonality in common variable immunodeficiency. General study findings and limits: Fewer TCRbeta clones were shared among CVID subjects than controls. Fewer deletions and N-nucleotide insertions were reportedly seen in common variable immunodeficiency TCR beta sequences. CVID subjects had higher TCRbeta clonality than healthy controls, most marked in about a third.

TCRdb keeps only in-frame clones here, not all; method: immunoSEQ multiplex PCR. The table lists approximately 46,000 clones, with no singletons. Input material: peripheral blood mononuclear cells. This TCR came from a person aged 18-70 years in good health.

The covered CDR3 bases are TGTGCTACAGGACAGGGGGCTACACTAGCCAAAAACATT. Translation gives CATGQGATLAKNI. The complete CDR3 sequence is CATGQGATLAKNIQYF. V and J are TRBV19 and TRBJ2-4; TRBD1 matches at 11 bases. The observed sequence ends 3 residues before the CDR3 terminus, with the missing tail filled in from the germline J gene. The CDR3 is made up of 16 amino acids. Germline CDR1 LNHDA, CDR2 SQIVND (reference sequence).